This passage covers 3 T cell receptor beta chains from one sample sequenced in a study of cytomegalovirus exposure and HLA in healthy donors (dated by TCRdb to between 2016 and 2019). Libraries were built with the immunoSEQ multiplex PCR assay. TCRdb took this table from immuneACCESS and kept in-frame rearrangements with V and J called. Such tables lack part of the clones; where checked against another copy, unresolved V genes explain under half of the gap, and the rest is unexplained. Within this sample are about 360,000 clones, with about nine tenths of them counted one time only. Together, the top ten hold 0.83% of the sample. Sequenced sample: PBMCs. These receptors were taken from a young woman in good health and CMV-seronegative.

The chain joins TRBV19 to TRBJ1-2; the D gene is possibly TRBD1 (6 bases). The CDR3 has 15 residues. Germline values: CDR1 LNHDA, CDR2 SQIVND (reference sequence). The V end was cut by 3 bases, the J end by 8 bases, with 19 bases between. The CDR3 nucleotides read TGTGCCAGTAGTATTCCCGGCCCCAGGGGCGAGGGCTACACCTTC. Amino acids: CASSIPGPRGEGYTF.

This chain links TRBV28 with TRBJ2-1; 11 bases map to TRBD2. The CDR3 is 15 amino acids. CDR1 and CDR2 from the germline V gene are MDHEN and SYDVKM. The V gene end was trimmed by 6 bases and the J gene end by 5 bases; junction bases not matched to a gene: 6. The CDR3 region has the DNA TGTGCCAGCAGACCCACGGGACTAGCGGACAATGAGCAGTTCTTC. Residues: CASRPTGLADNEQFF.

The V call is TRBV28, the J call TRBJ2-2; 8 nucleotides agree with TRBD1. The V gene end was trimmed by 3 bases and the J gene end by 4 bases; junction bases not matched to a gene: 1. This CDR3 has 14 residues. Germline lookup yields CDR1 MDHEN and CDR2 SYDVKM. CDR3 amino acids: CASSFRGLTGELFF. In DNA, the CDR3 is TGTGCCAGCAGTTTCAGGGGGCTCACCGGGGAGCTGTTTTTT.